Each of the 16 T cell receptor beta chains below was sequenced from the same sample in a study of cytomegalovirus exposure and HLA in healthy donors. The PCR employed 60 Vbeta primers together with 13 Jbeta primers. Sequencing was performed with immunoSEQ multiplex PCR; in TCRdb, only in-frame clones are kept and a portion is missing. The sample lists 110,000 or so clones; almost 70% were seen once. Material for sequencing was PBMCs. The receptors here all came from a man under 40 in good health and CMV-seronegative.

This clone was counted between two and nine times. This CDR3 reads CASRRGTGATNEKLFF. The CDR3 coding sequence is TGCGCCAGCAGAAGGGGAACGGGTGCAACTAATGAAAAACTGTTTTTT. The chain carries TRBV5-1 and TRBJ1-4; perhaps TRBD1 as D (5 bases). V was clipped by 5 bases and J by 0 bases, with 14 bases between them. The CDR3 runs to 16 residues. The germline CDR1 and CDR2 sequences are SGHRS and YFSETQ.

This chain joins TRBV5-1 and TRBJ2-7, with 7 bases fitting TRBD2. The CDR3 runs 16 residues. After removal of 0 bases from V and 0 bases from J, the junction contained 6 bases not matched to a gene. Germline CDR1 and CDR2: SGHRS and YFSETQ. The CDR3 region is CASSLDPSGSSYEQYF. CDR3 DNA: TGCGCCAGCAGCTTGGATCCTAGCGGATCCTCCTACGAGCAGTACTTC.

The chain joins TRBV2 to TRBJ2-3; 7 bases fit TRBD1. The germline V gene encodes CDR1 SNHLY and CDR2 FYNNEI. J was trimmed by 6 bases and V by 11 bases; bases with no gene match: 11. The CDR3 contains 13 residues. CDR3 in amino acids: CAGRGTGEDTQYF. The CDR3 nucleotides are TGTGCCGGCCGCGGAACAGGGGAGGATACGCAGTATTTT.

The V call is TRBV11-1, the J call TRBJ2-7, with TRBD2 matching 12 bases. The CDR3 has 16 residues. Germline CDR1 reads SGHAT; CDR2 reads FQDESV (reference sequence). V lost 5 bases and J lost 4; bases outside the gene matches: 9. DNA of the CDR3: TGTGCCAGCAGCCGAAAGGGACTAGCGGGTACTTACGAGCAGTACTTC. This sequence encodes CASSRKGLAGTYEQYF.

The V call is TRBV28, the J call TRBJ2-7, with 8 bases aligning to TRBD1. V lost 6 bases, J lost 2 bases, and 6 bases stayed unmatched. CDR3 length equals 14 residues. From germline, CDR1 is MDHEN and CDR2 SYDVKM. The CDR3 protein is CASRGQALTYEQYF. CDR3 sequence (DNA): TGTGCCAGCAGGGGACAGGCTTTAACCTACGAGCAGTACTTC.

This clone has only a few counts. The chain links TRBV19 to TRBJ1-5, with unresolved D. Trimming left V 2 bases short and J 5 bases short, with 7 bases between. The germline V gene has CDR1 LNHDA and CDR2 SQIVND (reference sequence). This CDR3 spans 13 amino acids. In DNA form, the CDR3 reads TGTGCCAGTAGTATAAGGCAGGATCAGCCCCAGCATTTT. Translation: CASSIRQDQPQHF.

This chain connects TRBV6-5 to TRBJ1-2; the match to TRBD1 covers 10 bases. CDR1 MNHEY and CDR2 SVGAGI come from the germline V gene. The V segment lost 6 bases and the J segment 4 bases; nucleotides outside the gene matches: 5. There are 14 residues in the CDR3. CDR3 loop: CASRRQGAGYGYTF. CDR3 coding DNA: TGTGCCAGCAGGAGACAGGGGGCTGGCTATGGCTACACCTTC.

This sequence joins TRBV11-1 and TRBJ1-1; no clear D. The CDR3 spans 14 residues. The V end lost 5 bases, the J end lost 4 bases, and 14 bases lay between the germline ends. CDR1 and CDR2 from the germline V gene are SGHAT and FQDESV (reference sequence). The CDR3 coding sequence is TGTGCCAGCAGCCTTGGACCGGGAGGCACTGAAGCTTTCTTT. This sequence encodes CASSLGPGGTEAFF. Drawing the rest from reference TRBV11-1 and TRBJ1-1, the complete variable domain is EAEVAQSPRYKITEKSQAVAFWCDPISGHATLYWYRQILGQGPELLVQFQDESVVDDSQLPKDRFSAERLKGVDSTLKIQPAELGDSAMYLCASSLGPGGTEAFFGQGTRLTVV.

The CDR3 loop is CASSPPGTPLGNEQFF. CDR3 bases: TGTGCCAGCAGCCCCCCCGGGACTCCCCTGGGCAATGAGCAGTTCTTC. The chain employs TRBV7-2 and TRBJ2-1; tentatively, D is TRBD2 (6 bases). Trimming stripped 5 bases from V and 6 bases from J, with 20 bases between. Germline CDR1 reads SGHTA; CDR2 reads FQGNSA. This CDR3 is built from 16 residues.

V gene TRBV5-4 combines with J gene TRBJ1-3; 9 nucleotides line up with TRBD1. The V and J ends lost 0 bases and 6 bases, in that order; junction bases with no gene match: 4. Germline loops: CDR1 SGHNT, CDR2 YYREEE (reference sequence). CDR3 length equals 15 residues. The CDR3 loop is CASSLGGQGLNTIYF. In nucleotides, the CDR3 is TGTGCCAGCAGCTTGGGGGGACAGGGCTTAAACACCATATATTTT.

V is TRBV21-1 and J is TRBJ1-2; the table's D gene call, TRBD1, was not cross checked with the DNA. TRBV21-1 is listed as a pseudogene. This CDR3 contains 16 residues. The CDR3 reads CASSKTRTGVSYGYTF. CDR3 sequence (DNA): TGTGCCAGCAGCAAAACACGGACAGGAGTTTCCTATGGCTACACCTTC.

As concerns this clone: Its ends do not fully match the called genes, so a read error is possible. The chain links TRBV7-9 to TRBJ1-1; D is undetermined. Germline CDR1 and CDR2: SEHNR and FQNEAQ (reference sequence). This CDR3 has 12 residues. CDR3 loop: CSSSPPDNRAFF. CDR3 in DNA: TGTTCCAGCAGCCCCCCTGACAACAGAGCTTTCTTT.

V and J are TRBV28 and TRBJ1-2, with TRBD1 as a possible D gene (5 bases). The ends were cut back, 2 bases at V and 8 bases at J, with 12 bases in the middle. Germline V gives CDR1 MDHEN, CDR2 SYDVKM. The CDR3 spans 13 residues. Here the CDR3 DNA reads TGTGCCAGCAGTTTACTAGGGGAACGGGGCTACACCTTC. This sequence encodes CASSLLGERGYTF.

This chain links TRBV29-1 with TRBJ1-1; D is ambiguous. The germline gives CDR1 SQVTM, CDR2 ANQGSEA. The CDR3 covers 12 residues. V was clipped by 8 bases and J by 0 bases, with 10 bases between them. The CDR3 nucleotides read TGCAGCCCGATTACAGTGAACACTGAAGCTTTCTTT. This codes for CSPITVNTEAFF.

The V and J genes are TRBV30 and TRBJ1-1; the D gene is possibly TRBD1 (5 bases). V was shortened by 0 bases and J by 2 bases, with 22 bases between the two germline ends. In germline, CDR1 is GTSNPN, CDR2 SVGIG (reference sequence). CDR3 length equals 18 residues. Here the CDR3 reads CAWSVTRAGRLGNTEAFF. The CDR3 nucleotides are TGTGCCTGGAGTGTAACTCGGGCAGGGAGGCTTGGAAACACTGAAGCTTTCTTT.

The chain has TRBV7-2 and TRBJ1-3, with D possibly being TRBD1 (5 bases). V dropped 5 bases and J dropped 0 bases, with 11 bases sitting between them. CDR1 is SGHTA and CDR2 is FQGNSA in the germline V gene. The CDR3 consists of 15 residues. CDR3 loop: CASSMQQVSGNTIYF. The CDR3 nucleotides are TGTGCCAGCAGCATGCAACAGGTCTCTGGAAACACCATATATTTT.